This paragraph covers one T cell receptor beta chain sequence. Replicate PCRs for sorted subsets used about 200 ng DNA; this equaled 33,000 or so T cell genomes. The protocol was immunoSEQ multiplex PCR, while the TCRdb copy is restricted to in-frame clones and leaves out a portion. The data hold over 2 million clones, with 92% observed a single time. V dropped 6 bases and J dropped 0 bases, with 17 bases sitting between them. Germline V gene lookup returns CDR1 KGHSH and CDR2 LQKENI. The CDR3 totals 17 residues. This record belongs to a study of shared clonotypes between healthy human individuals. At the level of the study: CD4 naive and CD4 memory each took three plates per donor, while CD8 naive took two and CD8 memory one.

This receptor was obtained from a man aged 18-30 years in good health. Some clones in this sample may be carry-over from other donors' samples. Sequenced input: naive CD4+ T cells from PBMCs. Specified subset: CD45RA+ positively selected. The chain couples TRBV18 to TRBJ1-4; D may be TRBD1 (5 bases). The CDR3 coding sequence is TGTGCCAGCTCTCGGGACTCCGCCTATGCAACTAATGAAAAACTGTTTTTT. This sequence encodes CASSRDSAYATNEKLFF.